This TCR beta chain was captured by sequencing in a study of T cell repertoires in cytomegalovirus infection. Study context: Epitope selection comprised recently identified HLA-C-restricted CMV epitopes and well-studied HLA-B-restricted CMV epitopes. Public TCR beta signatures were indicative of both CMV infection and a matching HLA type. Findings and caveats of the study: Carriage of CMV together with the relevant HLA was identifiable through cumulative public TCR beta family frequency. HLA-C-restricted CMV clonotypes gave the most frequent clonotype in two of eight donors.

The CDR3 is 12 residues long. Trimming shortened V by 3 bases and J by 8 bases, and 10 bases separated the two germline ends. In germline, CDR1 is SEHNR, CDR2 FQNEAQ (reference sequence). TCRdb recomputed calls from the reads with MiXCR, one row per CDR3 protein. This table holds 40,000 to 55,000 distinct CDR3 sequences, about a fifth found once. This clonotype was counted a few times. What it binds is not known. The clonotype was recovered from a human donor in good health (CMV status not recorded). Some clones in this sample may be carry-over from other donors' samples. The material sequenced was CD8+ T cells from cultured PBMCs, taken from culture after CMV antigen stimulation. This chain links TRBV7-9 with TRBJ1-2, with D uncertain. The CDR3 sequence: CASSLEQVGYTF. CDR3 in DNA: TGTGCCAGCAGCTTGGAGCAAGTAGGCTACACCTTC. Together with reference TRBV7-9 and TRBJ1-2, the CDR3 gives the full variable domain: DTGVSQNPRHKITKRGQNVTFRCDPISEHNRLYWYRQTLGQGPEFLTYFQNEAQLEKSRLLSDRFSAERPKGSFSTLEIQRTEQGDSAMYLCASSLEQVGYTFGSGTRLTVV.